This is a list of T cell receptor beta chains from one sample in a study of cytomegalovirus exposure and HLA in healthy donors. TCRdb's table, derived via immunoSEQ multiplex PCR, lists solely in-frame clones and lacks some. The sample contains about 150,000 clones, around 74% of which appear only once. Source material: PBMCs. These receptors were obtained from a young man in good health and CMV-seronegative. CDR3s include the opening cysteine and the closing phenylalanine or tryptophan. Fields, in order: clone size, J gene, D gene, V gene, CDR3 DNA, CDR3 protein. The D gene is left open where the match is weak. Only some rows state a clone size, as once, few, many or a class for expanded clones.

. | TRBJ1-6 | TRBD1 | TRBV9 | TGTGCCAGCAGCACCGGACAGGGTGGGTCACCCCTCCACTTT | CASSTGQGGSPLHF
. | TRBJ2-5 | . | TRBV7-9 | TGTGCCAGCAGCTTACTAGGGGCGAACCCCCAAGAGACCCAGTACTTC | CASSLLGANPQETQYF
once | TRBJ2-3 | TRBD1 | TRBV30 | TGTGCCTGGGGGGGACAGGGAGGGACAGATACGCAGTATTTT | CAWGGQGGTDTQYF
. | TRBJ2-3 | TRBD1 | TRBV19 | TGTGCCACCCACCTCCGGACAGGGGCGACAGATACGCAGTATTTT | CATHLRTGATDTQYF
. | TRBJ1-2 | TRBD1 | TRBV7-8 | TGTGCCAGCAGCTTAGGGACAGGGATTCTCATTACCTATGGCTACACCTTC | CASSLGTGILITYGYTF
. | TRBJ2-7 | TRBD1 | TRBV7-2 | TGTGCCAGCAGCTTGGGACAGGGGTTTTACGAGCAGTACTTC | CASSLGQGFYEQYF
few | TRBJ2-5 | TRBD2 | TRBV4-3 | TGCGCCAGCAGCCAAGGTTCGAGCGGGAGCCCCCAAGAGACCCAGTACTTC | CASSQGSSGSPQETQYF
. | TRBJ2-7 | . | TRBV14 | TGTGCCAGCAGCAAGTGGGAGCAACCCTACGAGCAGTACTTC | CASSKWEQPYEQYF
. | TRBJ1-5 | TRBD1 | TRBV19 | TGTGCCAGTAGTATGGGGACAGGGCGGTTTAGCAATCAGCCCCAGCATTTT | CASSMGTGRFSNQPQHF
. | TRBJ2-2 | TRBD1 | TRBV18 | TGTGCCAGCTCAGCCTCGGGACAGCAGAACACCGGGGAGCTGTTTTTT | CASSASGQQNTGELFF
. | TRBJ2-3 | TRBD2 | TRBV6-5 | TGTGCCAGCAGTTCCGGACTAGCGGTTACGGATACGCAGTATTTT | CASSSGLAVTDTQYF
few | TRBJ1-2 | . | TRBV30 | TGTGCCTGGAGTCGCCAGGGTTATGGCTACACCTTC | CAWSRQGYGYTF
. | TRBJ2-3 | . | TRBV11-2 | TGTGCCAGCAGCCCCGGGGTGACGGCCGATACGCAGTATTTT | CASSPGVTADTQYF
few | TRBJ2-3 | . | TRBV14 | TGTGCCAGCAGCCCCGGAGATACGCAGTATTTT | CASSPGDTQYF
few | TRBJ2-6 | TRBD2 | TRBV4-1 | TGCGCCAGCAGGCCTATAGCGGGATACTCTGGGGCCAACGTCCTGACTTTC | CASRPIAGYSGANVLTF
few | TRBJ2-7 | . | TRBV21-1 | TGTGCCAGCAGCAAAGTCCCGACACTAGTCCTCTACGAGCAGTACTTC | CASSKVPTLVLYEQYF
. | TRBJ2-3 | TRBD2 | TRBV28 | TGTGCCAGCAGTCCCGTAGCGGGAGAGGGCACAGATACGCAGTATTTT | CASSPVAGEGTDTQYF
. | TRBJ1-3 | TRBD1 | TRBV5-1 | TGCGCCAGCAGCTTAAACAGGGGAATTTCTGGAAACACCATATATTTT | CASSLNRGISGNTIYF
. | TRBJ2-7 | . | TRBV7-2 | TGTGCCAGCAGCTTAGGGGGAGACTACGAGCAGTACTTC | CASSLGGDYEQYF
. | TRBJ1-1 | . | TRBV2 | TGTGCCAGCAGGAGGGACACCCAAATGGGAGCTTTCTTT | CASRRDTQMGAFF
. | TRBJ2-5 | TRBD1 | TRBV6-1 | TGTGCCACCACCTTGGACAGGGGGCGGGAGACCCAGTACTTC | CATTLDRGRETQYF
few | TRBJ2-6 | . | TRBV29-1 | TGCAGCGTTGCAAGGGACACCGACTCTGGGGCCAACGTCCTGACTTTC | CSVARDTDSGANVLTF
. | TRBJ2-3 | TRBD2 | TRBV28 | TGTGCCAGCCTGGGAGGGCTAGCGGGAGGGTATGGCACAGATACGCAGTATTTT | CASLGGLAGGYGTDTQYF
once | TRBJ2-2 | TRBD2 | TRBV19 | TGTGCCAGTCTCTCCCTCGGGGCTAGCGGGAGGTCGAACACCGGGGAGCTGTTTTTT | CASLSLGASGRSNTGELFF
few | TRBJ2-3 | . | TRBV5-4 | TGTGCCAGCAGCTTAGGTGGCCGGGGGAGATTATCAGATACGCAGTATTTT | CASSLGGRGRLSDTQYF
. | TRBJ2-2 | TRBD2 | TRBV6-1 | TGTGCCAGCTCTGTAGCGGGAGGTACCACCGGGGAGCTGTTTTTT | CASSVAGGTTGELFF
. | TRBJ2-7 | . | TRBV5-6 | TGTGCCAGCAGCCCCAAGAGTTCGGGTTATGACCAGTACTTC | CASSPKSSGYDQYF
. | TRBJ1-2 | TRBD1 | TRBV6-1 | TGTGCCAGCAGTGACGGGCGGCAGGGGGCCAACTATGGCTACACCTTC | CASSDGRQGANYGYTF
. | TRBJ2-5 | TRBD1 | TRBV10-3 | TGTGCCGCCTCTCCGGGACAGGGTGATGCTGAGACCCAGTACTTC | CAASPGQGDAETQYF
. | TRBJ2-1 | . | TRBV6-6 | TGTGCCAGCAGAGTAAGCGGAGGGGAGAGGAATGAGCAGTTCTTC | CASRVSGGERNEQFF
. | TRBJ2-1 | TRBD2 | TRBV7-9 | TGTGCCTGGGGGGGACTAGCAGTGAATGAGCAGTTCTTC | CAWGGLAVNEQFF
. | TRBJ2-7 | TRBD1 | TRBV28 | TGTGCCAGCAGTTTCCCTACCGGGACAGGGGACTACGAGCAGTACTTC | CASSFPTGTGDYEQYF
. | TRBJ2-7 | . | TRBV7-6 | TGTGCCAGCAGCTCTAGCTCCTACGAGCAGTACTTC | CASSSSSYEQYF
. | TRBJ2-7 | . | TRBV9 | TGTGCCAGCAGCGAGGGGGACACCTACGAGCAGTACTTC | CASSEGDTYEQYF
. | TRBJ2-1 | TRBD2 | TRBV19 | TGTGCCAGTAGTATGGGGCTAGCGGGGGACAATGAGCAGTTCTTC | CASSMGLAGDNEQFF
. | TRBJ2-7 | . | TRBV6-5 | TGTGCCAGCAGACCCTCCGGGCGGGGTTCCTACGAGCAGTACTTC | CASRPSGRGSYEQYF
. | TRBJ2-3 | . | TRBV19 | TGTGCCAGTAGCTCCTGGGGGGGGCTGGACACAGATACGCAGTATTTT | CASSSWGGLDTDTQYF
. | TRBJ1-5 | . | TRBV6-1 | TGTGCCAGCAGTGAGAGCTTGGGGGCGCGCAATCAGCCCCAGCATTTT | CASSESLGARNQPQHF
. | TRBJ2-5 | TRBD2 | TRBV9 | TGTGCCAGCAGCGTCGCAGGGAGGGTGCCCGGGGAGACCCAGTACTTC | CASSVAGRVPGETQYF